Detailed here is one TCR beta chain. Its antigen is currently unknown. The source of the sample is a study of graft-versus-host responses after intestinal transplantation. Overall study: Anti-thymocyte globulin induction was given to all recipients, followed by tacrolimus and steroids for two to four years.

V dropped 5 bases and J dropped 6; count of bases not matched to a gene: 18. This CDR3 is built from 18 residues. Germline V CDR1 and CDR2: KGHSH, LQKENI. Using immunoSEQ multiplex PCR, the repertoire was profiled, and TCRdb retains in-frame clones only, with some absent. Among under 50,000 clones listed, nearly 90% were seen once. Findings and limits, study-wide: Some patients had graft-donor T cell macrochimerism. In their allografts, the ratios of graft-versus-host to host-versus-graft T cell clones were high. Analysis identified GvH clones in recipient marrow, with some appearing first in ileum or blood. Early post-transplant HvG declines were associated with peak circulating GvH clone levels.

The sequence derives from a human patient who received an intestinal transplant, so some T cells may come from the graft donor. The sequencing here drew on PBMCs, taken roughly 270 days after transplant. The V and J genes are TRBV18 and TRBJ1-2; 10 nucleotides match TRBD1. The CDR3 bases are TGTGCCAGCTCAACGACAGGGGGCGAGATCAGGGATTGGAATGGCTACACCTTC. Translation: CASSTTGGEIRDWNGYTF.